This T cell receptor (beta chain) is from a study of T cells expressing NK-cell markers. Germline V gene lookup returns CDR1 SGHNT and CDR2 YENEEA. The CDR3 has 15 residues. TCRdb reworked the 5' RACE reads into one entry per CDR3 protein, no DNA. This sample carries 400,000 to 450,000 distinct CDR3 sequences, with approximately 6.8% going to the ten biggest clones. Sample: blood T cells: a sorted CD56 or NKG2C T cell subset, CD4+ or CD8+ T cells, or bulk PBMC T cells (not recorded which). The clonotype comes from a woman aged 18 to 75 in good health. The gene calls are TRBV11-3 and TRBJ2-3; TCRdb gives TRBD2 as the D gene, but with no DNA this cannot be confirmed. This CDR3 reads CASSFGGGPTDTQYF.